A selection of T cell receptor beta chains follows, all from one sample in a study of T cell changes during pregnancy in multiple sclerosis. The table came from immunoSEQ multiplex PCR; TCRdb's copy has only in-frame clones and leaves some out. Among tens of thousands of clones listed, just under 90% were seen once. The material was CD4+ T cells from peripheral blood mononuclear cells, obtained in the first trimester of pregnancy. The receptors come from a female donor with multiple sclerosis, enrolled in a pregnancy study. The CDR3 runs from the conserved cysteine through the conserved F or W. A D gene is named only where the DNA matches it firmly. Not every row has a clone size; where given, it reads once, few, many or a size class.

d_gene | j_gene | abundance | v_gene | CDR3aa | CDR3nt
TRBD2 | TRBJ2-1 | . | TRBV4-3 | CASSQEGGLAGVPPYNEQFF | TGCGCCAGCAGCCAAGAAGGGGGGCTAGCGGGGGTCCCTCCCTACAATGAGCAGTTCTTC
TRBD2 | TRBJ2-5 | once | TRBV11-3 | CASSRTSGGAGQETQYF | TGTGCCAGCAGCCGGACTAGCGGGGGGGCAGGTCAAGAGACCCAGTACTTC
TRBD1 | TRBJ2-7 | . | TRBV6-1 | CASRPGQGNYEQYF | TGTGCCAGCAGGCCGGGACAGGGGAACTACGAGCAGTACTTC
TRBD2 | TRBJ2-3 | . | TRBV9 | CASSAPSGGAHTQYF | TGTGCCAGCAGCGCGCCTAGCGGGGGGGCCCATACGCAGTATTTT
. | TRBJ2-3 | . | TRBV5-1 | CASSNILTATDTQYF | TGCGCCAGCAGCAACATTCTGACAGCCACAGATACGCAGTATTTT
TRBD1 | TRBJ1-1 | . | TRBV27 | CASSAPNRGRGNTEAFF | TGTGCCAGCAGTGCCCCGAACAGGGGACGGGGGAACACTGAAGCTTTCTTT
. | TRBJ1-2 | . | TRBV19 | CASSIVGTPHGYTF | TGTGCCAGTAGTATTGTGGGGACACCCCATGGCTACACCTTC
. | TRBJ2-7 | once | TRBV7-8 | CASSLVAEQYF | TGTGCCAGCAGCTTAGTGGCCGAGCAGTACTTC
. | TRBJ2-7 | . | TRBV18 | CASSPLVSGTPTSEQYF | TGTGCCAGCTCACCACTCGTATCCGGGACACCTACCTCGGAGCAGTACTTC
TRBD2 | TRBJ2-7 | . | TRBV7-3 | CASSLSLAGNYEQYF | TGTGCCAGCAGCTTAAGCCTAGCGGGAAACTACGAGCAGTACTTC
. | TRBJ2-7 | once | TRBV7-2 | CASSPTRRTYEQYF | TGTGCCAGCAGCCCGACGAGGCGCACCTACGAGCAGTACTTC
. | TRBJ1-5 | . | TRBV19 | CASSIPQAGQPQHF | TGTGCCAGTAGTATCCCCCAGGCGGGTCAGCCCCAGCATTTT
. | TRBJ1-6 | . | TRBV9 | CASSDAGTYNSPLHF | TGTGCCAGCAGCGATGCCGGGACTTATAATTCACCCCTCCACTTT
TRBD2 | TRBJ2-4 | . | TRBV7-2 | CASSHSGGNIQYF | TGTGCCAGCAGCCATAGCGGGGGAAACATTCAGTACTTC
TRBD1 | TRBJ1-6 | . | TRBV7-2 | CASSKTGGGSPLHF | TGTGCCAGCAGCAAAACAGGGGGCGGTTCACCCCTCCACTTT
TRBD1 | TRBJ2-1 | . | TRBV5-1 | CASSLAQGAGEQFF | TGCGCCAGCAGCTTGGCACAGGGGGCTGGTGAGCAGTTCTTC
TRBD1 | TRBJ1-2 | . | TRBV6-1 | CASSEPGQPNSYGYTF | TGTGCCAGCAGTGAGCCGGGACAGCCTAATTCCTATGGCTACACCTTC
TRBD1 | TRBJ1-1 | . | TRBV6-6 | CASRGQVDTEAFF | TGTGCCAGCAGGGGACAGGTCGACACTGAAGCTTTCTTT
. | TRBJ2-1 | . | TRBV6-6 | CASSWAPPPNEQFF | TGTGCCAGCAGTTGGGCCCCTCCACCCAATGAGCAGTTCTTC
TRBD1 | TRBJ2-3 | . | TRBV29-1 | CSVKQGAQTDTQYF | TGCAGCGTAAAACAGGGGGCGCAAACAGATACGCAGTATTTT
. | TRBJ1-2 | . | TRBV2 | CASSEGQGNYGYTF | TGTGCCAGCAGTGAAGGGCAGGGAAACTATGGCTACACCTTC